Reported below is one T cell receptor beta chain. The target of this receptor is not known. It has no much larger one-base neighbor in the sample; base qualities were not kept. This entry comes from a study of cytomegalovirus exposure and HLA in healthy donors (dated by TCRdb to 2016 to 2017). The study in broad terms: In an earlier analysis of under 600 of the donors, around 300 Gb of sequence data and some 100 million unique TCR beta sequences from 150 million to 200 million T cells were reported. An early release covering about 600 HLA-typed donors comprised 300 to 350 gigabases of sequencing data and tens of millions of unique TCR sequences. Of the roughly 400 genotyped donors, approximately 83% fell in the genetic ancestry cluster associated with self-reported Caucasian donors. The study aimed to test whether signatures of past pathogen exposure could be identified by cataloging public T cell receptors. Using immunosequencing, the study profiled T cell repertoires from 550 to 750 subjects and related those repertoires to cytomegalovirus serostatus. A separate validation cohort of 100 to 150 different subjects was used in addition to the 666-subject first cohort. To predict cytomegalovirus infection status, the study brought together high-throughput TCR immunosequencing, statistical association of individual TCRs with disease status, and machine learning. A later analysis re-examined previously published TCR beta repertoires from roughly 720 donors and added high-resolution HLA genotyping to investigate patterns of TCR occurrence. The later analysis used no new phenotypic data to find candidate immune exposures, relying instead on TCR beta sequences and their occurrence across donors. An earlier analysis of 587 of the donors used high-throughput TCR beta sequencing to judge whether each TCR beta V gene segment behaved as functional or pseudogenic. Donor age, sex, ethnicity and CMV serostatus were compiled together with the repertoire data. A later genetic analysis took genome-wide SNP genotypes for about 55% of the 666 donors and used that subset as a discovery cohort. All discovery cohort repertoires had been generated on a single sequencing platform. HLA typing covered class I and class II loci at four-digit resolution. Typing coverage varied by locus: roughly 620-630 donors for A, B, C, DRB1 and DQB1; more than 500 for DQA1; approximately 570 for DPA1; fewer than 480 for DPB1. About five DR-DQ haplotypes were treated as single units for association and clustering because of strong linkage in the cohort. Across around 400 genotyped donors of the cohort, an average of about 250,000 unique TCR beta nucleotide sequences per donor were sequenced, and 15% to 20% of those sequences were non-productive. General conclusions and limits of the study: Sequencing depth was assumed to be roughly uniform across donors in the presence/absence analyses, though that assumption may not hold. Some IMGT-functional V segments, including TRBV6-2 and TRBV6-3, could not be told apart with the 87-base-pair reads, so those segments were excluded. Linkage disequilibrium might explain the correlated functional status among segregating V segments, but an unknown experimental factor could not be ruled out. Most TCR sequences were observed very rarely across donors, whereas some public TCRs were present in many individuals. A total of 150 to 200 TCR beta chains were listed by the study as associated with cytomegalovirus. According to a later genetic analysis, donors in an Asian-associated ancestry cluster had fewer N-insertions in productive TCRs than the approximately 700-donor mean. In a later analysis, most CMV-associated TCR beta chains were found to appear HLA-restricted, with HLA associations seemingly driven largely by CMV exposure. It was suggested by the authors that the approach could potentially be generalized to other disease states and immunological phenotypes. Three of the identified cytomegalovirus-associated TCR beta chains were confirmed in vitro to be specific for cytomegalovirus antigens. Cytomegalovirus status was reported to be diagnosed by the classifier with high specificity and sensitivity in both the original and validation cohorts. A later analysis found that HLA-associated TCR beta chains were more clonally expanded and had lower generation probabilities than equally common non-associated chains. In this cohort, only TCR beta chains were sequenced, and detectable features were limited by the absence of alpha or paired-chain data. A group of highly shared sequence variants was considered likely to be a technical artifact of the sequencing pipeline. A later genetic analysis associated a missense DCLRE1C variant with V-gene and J-gene trimming of TCR beta chains, and an independent cohort replicated the association. In an earlier analysis of over 550 of the donors, most TCR beta V segments were observed in productive rearrangements about 87% or about 30% of the time, broadly matching IMGT annotations. A later analysis associated approximately 17,000 TCR beta sequences with specific HLA alleles at a false discovery rate of 0.05. According to a later analysis, parvovirus B19, influenza, CMV and Epstein-Barr virus appeared linked to several top co-occurrence clusters. Approximately 16 rarely observed V segments, including chromosome 9 orphons, were excluded from the earlier analysis of several hundred of the donors because counts were too low. For the cohort, immune exposure information was limited to CMV serostatus. According to a later analysis, TCR association rates differed among HLA loci, with DRB1 alleles showing the most associated TCRs and HLA-C alleles showing the fewest. When HLA alleles, especially DR and DQ, strongly co-occurred, attributing TCR associations to individual alleles was difficult. Because some donors lacked HLA typing at each locus, the association tests relied only on the typed subset. A further reported finding was that TCR beta sequences accurately predicted the HLA-A and HLA-B alleles for most subjects in the first cohort.

The library was generated by the immunoSEQ multiplex PCR assay. For the multiplex PCR, a mixture combining 60 forward primers for TCR Vbeta segments and 13 reverse primers for TCR Jbeta segments was used. Amplification of the CDR3 region of rearranged TCR beta genes was performed with a multiplex PCR assay on genomic DNA. On the Illumina HiSeq System, the amplified TCR beta libraries were sequenced as 87-base-pair reads. Per the original workflow: In a later analysis, tens of millions of unique TCR beta chains were counted across the roughly 700 repertoires, and about 9.9 million of these chains were shared by at least two donors. Raw reads were error-corrected and collapsed into unique sequences by a nearest-neighbor algorithm in which closely related sequences were merged to remove PCR and sequencing errors. V, D and J gene segments were assigned by aligning CDR3 sequences to IMGT reference sequences. For a sequence to be retained, a match of at least six nucleotides to both a V gene segment and a J gene segment was required. Rearrangements were classified as productive when the CDR3 lacked stop codons and remained in frame with V and J, and all other rearrangements were classified as non-productive. Following IMGT convention, CDR3 was defined as the stretch from the second conserved V-encoded cysteine up to the conserved J-encoded phenylalanine. In an earlier analysis of roughly 580 of the donors, sequences lacking an unambiguous match to a single V gene segment were excluded. In an earlier analysis of approximately 500 of the donors, a V segment was called functional when productive rearrangements were above 56.7%, and segregating when the standard deviation between donors exceeded 5%. A statistical classification framework was developed to diagnose cytomegalovirus status using the catalog of TCR beta chain sequences. In a later analysis, V and J genes were assigned by comparing TCR nucleotide sequences against IMGT/GENE-DB human TR gene sequences. Using the TCRdist pipeline, a later analysis assigned CDR3 sequences along with most-parsimonious VDJ recombination scenarios. In a later analysis, every TCR beta chain was defined by the combination of its CDR3 amino acid sequence and its V-gene family, and reads without a unique V-gene family were dropped. As a way to deal with suspected cross-contamination and a sequencing artifact, a later analysis dropped hundreds of nucleotide sequences that were highly shared and had low generation probability. In a later analysis, a clonal expansion index was calculated for each public chain from normalized within-repertoire ranks of inferred template counts. A later analysis computed generation probabilities with a VDJ recombination model fitted to out-of-frame rearrangements, and checked the results against IGoR. A later analysis scored TCR-TCR, TCR-HLA and TCR-CMV co-occurrence with hypergeometric tests, applying a repertoire-size bias correction to TCR pairs. False discovery rates were estimated in a later analysis by permuting HLA or CMV assignments 20 times. A later analysis grouped co-occurring TCRs with DBSCAN, adding TCRdist sequence similarity when clustering within HLA-allele-positive subsets. Repertoires with fewer than 30,000 or more than 120,000 public chains were left out of co-occurrence clustering, as were five repertoires with anomalous nucleotide sharing. This is the immuneACCESS table as TCRdb keeps it, with only in-frame sequences that have V and J called. A part of the clones is gone; compared with another copy, unresolved V genes explain less than half, and the rest is unexplained. V, J and clone size are taken as reported in that table, and D and trimming were inferred from the DNA itself. This sample gives 200,000 or so clones in total; over 70% of them show up just once. The ten largest clones capture around 3.9% of the sample.

The cohort consisted of some 670 healthy bone marrow donors. All cohort members were sampled while nominally healthy, although unrecorded immune exposures were likely present. The donor was CMV seronegative and was included in the group of 352 seronegative cohort members. A peripheral blood sample was collected from each donor, and TCR beta sequencing was performed on peripheral blood mononuclear cells. The Qiagen DNeasy Blood Extraction Kit was used to extract genomic DNA from the blood cell samples. CDR1 SGHVS and CDR2 FQNEAQ are derived from the germline V gene. Trimming removed 5 bases from V and 8 bases from J; the gene matches leave 5 bases unexplained. The CDR3 contains 13 residues, cysteine and phenylalanine counted. Only CDR3 DNA is held: 39 bases, read in frame from base 1.

The chain is encoded by TRBV7-8 joined to TRBJ1-2, with 10 middle bases fitting TRBD1. This sequence originates from a man aged 45-65 years in good health and CMV-seronegative. The source material was PBMCs. The CDR3 reads as follows: CASSIDRGRGYTF. The sequenced DNA: TGTGCCAGCAGCATCGACAGGGGGCGAGGCTACACCTTC.